This T cell receptor (beta chain) is from a study of blood T cells in healthy people across ages (dated by TCRdb to between 2014 and 2017). Looking at the study overall: Template switching captured roughly one uniquely barcoded TCR beta cDNA molecule per two T cells in model experiments. To track age-related changes in TCR beta repertoire diversity, the study relied on deep sequencing normalized with unique cDNA molecular identifiers. Donors were grouped into four age groups: young (average approximately 16 years), middle-aged (39), aged (about 60) and long-lived (approximately 81). To avoid experimental bias, donors of different ages were distributed randomly across sequencing lanes. Using the same blood draw, the study looked at two additional independent replicas of 1 million unique cDNA reads for two donors, one aged 18 to 30 and the other aged 80 or older. Study-wide conclusions, independent of this receptor: Total diversity estimates from one million sequenced T cells were considered lower bounds and underestimates. Compared with the aged group, the long-lived group had more naive CD4+ T cells, fewer expanded clones and increased TCR diversity, suggesting age selection. Bulk unsorted PBMC profiling prevented conclusive comparison of naive and antigen-experienced compartments. Observed TCR beta diversity per million T cells fell roughly linearly with age, and a significant reduction was already apparent by age around 40. Because the CMV infection status of the donors was unknown, age-related changes in expanded clonotypes may potentially have been confounded. A strong correlation was found between observed TCR beta diversity and the percentage of naive T cells measured by flow cytometry.

This clonotype was seen a few times. Its antigen is unknown. Per-nucleotide qualities are absent, and no much larger clonotype sits a single base away. The donors were around 39 Caucasian individuals from Russia, aged 6 to 90 years, who were systemically healthy. Each donor gave about 11 milliliters of peripheral blood, drawn into EDTA-treated Vacutainer tubes. Ficoll-Paque density-gradient centrifugation was used to isolate PBMCs, with at least 7 million per sample. Total RNA, at least 6 micrograms per sample, was extracted from PBMCs with Trizol reagent. For every donor, an aliquot of PBMCs went through flow cytometry to measure the percentages of naive CD45RAhigh/CD27high T cells. The library was prepared using 5' RACE. Instrument on record: Illumina HiSeq 2500. A second PCR of roughly 6 to 11 cycles was run with a J-beta primer mix and a sample-barcoded 5' primer. A template-switch 5' adaptor carrying 12 random nucleotides introduced a unique molecular identifier onto each TCR beta cDNA molecule. At least 2.5 million CDR3-containing paired-end reads were obtained from each sample. All of the RNA was converted into first-strand cDNA using the Mint cDNA synthesis kit, with a TRBC-specific oligonucleotide serving as the primer. After uracil-DNA glycosylase treatment, a first 18-cycle PCR used universal primers M1SS and BC2_uni_R on all cDNA. For the original study's pipeline: Normalization of each sample was performed by random selection of 1 million high-quality reads, each carrying a distinct molecular identifier. Instead of being binned into consensus sequences, reads that shared molecular identifiers were thrown out. MiTCR, with a Q25 quality threshold and the strictest error-elimination algorithm, was used for CDR3 identification, clonotype clustering and error correction. A nonparametric unseen species model with Euler transformation was used to estimate a lower bound on total TCR beta diversity. The raw public data were reprocessed by TCRdb itself: fastp quality trimming at Q25, MiXCR clonotype calling, in-frame beta chains only. Rows are unified per CDR3 protein, each entry keeping the most common DNA and genes. These V and J calls originate from TCRdb's pipeline instead of the authors' own analysis. The table for this sample lists approximately 830,000 distinct CDR3 sequences; less than 80% of them were counted only once. 28% of the sample lies in the top ten.

Trimming takes 3 bases from V and 2 bases from J, and the germline ends sit 14 bases apart. From cysteine to phenylalanine, the CDR3 is 14 amino acids long. Of all the DNA, just the CDR3 is kept, 42 bases in frame from base 1. CDR1 is given as DFQATT and CDR2 as SNEGSKA, both from the germline V gene (reference sequence). This sequence uses TRBV20-1 and TRBJ2-7, with the identity of the D gene unclear. Specimen: blood. The TCR originated in a man aged 25 to 40 in good health. The sequence in DNA is TGCAGTGCTAGGGGCAGATTCACTCCCTACGAGCAGTACTTC. This translates into CSARGRFTPYEQYF.